These T cell receptor beta chains were read from a single sample in a study of blood T cell repertoires in COVID-19. Sequenced by immunoSEQ multiplex PCR; TCRdb stores in-frame clones only, minus some. The sample lists approximately 300,000 clones, about 89% seen once, with around 0.84% in the top ten. Sequencing used peripheral blood. Every receptor here comes from a man aged 25-40 years with acute or convalescent COVID-19. The CDR3 runs from the conserved cysteine through the conserved F or W. The D gene is left open where the match is weak. Size tells how often a clone was seen (once, few, many) or the class of an expanded clone, and some rows leave it out.

size: .; J: TRBJ2-1; D: .; V: TRBV21-1; CDR3: CASSYRTSGDSYNEQFF; DNA: TGTGCCAGCAGCTATCGGACTAGCGGGGACTCCTACAATGAGCAGTTCTTC
size: .; J: TRBJ2-7; D: .; V: TRBV5-6; CDR3: CASSLVPNEQYF; DNA: TGTGCCAGCAGCTTGGTCCCCAACGAGCAGTACTTC
size: .; J: TRBJ1-5; D: .; V: TRBV7-9; CDR3: CASSSLNQPQHF; DNA: TGTGCCAGCAGCTCACTCAATCAGCCCCAGCATTTT
size: .; J: TRBJ1-4; D: .; V: TRBV3-1/TRBV3-2; CDR3: CASSQSQGGSEKLFF; DNA: TGTGCCAGCAGCCAATCCCAGGGCGGGAGTGAAAAACTGTTTTTT
size: .; J: TRBJ1-4; D: .; V: TRBV19; CDR3: CASSFRPRLATNEKLFF; DNA: TGTGCCAGTAGTTTTCGACCGAGGCTTGCAACTAATGAAAAACTGTTTTTT
size: .; J: TRBJ2-7; D: .; V: TRBV5-1; CDR3: CASLDKVYEQYF; DNA: TGCGCCAGCTTGGACAAAGTCTACGAGCAGTACTTC
size: few; J: TRBJ2-1; D: .; V: TRBV5-1; CDR3: CASSSRGTISYNEQFF; DNA: TGCGCCAGCAGCTCCAGAGGGACAATATCCTACAATGAGCAGTTCTTC
size: .; J: TRBJ1-2; D: .; V: TRBV7-9; CDR3: CASSLVGTVNYGYTF; DNA: TGTGCCAGCAGCTTAGTCGGAACAGTAAACTATGGCTACACCTTC
size: .; J: TRBJ1-1; D: .; V: TRBV9; CDR3: CASSVGGMLREEAFF; DNA: TGTGCCAGCAGCGTAGGAGGGATGCTACGTGAAGAAGCTTTCTTT
size: .; J: TRBJ1-4; D: TRBD1; V: TRBV3-1/TRBV3-2; CDR3: CASSQSHQGAVNEKLFF; DNA: TGTGCCAGCAGCCAATCCCATCAGGGGGCGGTTAATGAAAAACTGTTTTTT
size: .; J: TRBJ2-3; D: TRBD1; V: TRBV2; CDR3: CASSAGQGGRDTQYF; DNA: TGTGCCAGCAGTGCAGGACAGGGGGGAAGAGATACGCAGTATTTT
size: .; J: TRBJ1-2; D: TRBD1; V: TRBV14; CDR3: CASSQGQGDGYTF; DNA: TGTGCCAGCAGCCAAGGGCAGGGGGATGGCTACACCTTC
size: .; J: TRBJ2-7; D: .; V: TRBV19; CDR3: CASSIDLGESYEQYF; DNA: TGTGCCAGTAGTATCGATTTGGGCGAGAGCTACGAGCAGTACTTC
size: .; J: TRBJ1-1; D: .; V: TRBV19; CDR3: CASSPRVTNTEAFF; DNA: TGTGCCAGTAGTCCCCGGGTCACGAACACTGAAGCTTTCTTT
size: .; J: TRBJ2-3; D: .; V: TRBV30; CDR3: CAWTGGGLPSTDTQYF; DNA: TGTGCCTGGACCGGGGGAGGCTTACCCAGCACAGATACGCAGTATTTT
size: .; J: TRBJ1-6; D: TRBD1; V: TRBV5-4; CDR3: CASSWGQGNSPLHF; DNA: TGTGCCAGCAGCTGGGGACAGGGTAATTCACCCCTCCACTTT
size: .; J: TRBJ1-4; D: .; V: TRBV21-1; CDR3: CASSFQGRQGTNEKLFF; DNA: TGTGCCAGCAGCTTCCAGGGTCGGCAAGGAACTAATGAAAAACTGTTTTTT
size: .; J: TRBJ2-5; D: TRBD2; V: TRBV9; CDR3: CASSVGGGAMKTQYF; DNA: TGTGCCAGCAGCGTAGGCGGGGGGGCGATGAAGACCCAGTACTTC
size: .; J: TRBJ2-2; D: TRBD1; V: TRBV28; CDR3: CASEGAPAGELFF; DNA: TGTGCCAGTGAGGGGGCGCCGGCCGGGGAGCTGTTTTTT
size: .; J: TRBJ2-7; D: .; V: TRBV28; CDR3: CASSVTGFWEQYF; DNA: TGTGCCAGCAGTGTCACAGGGTTTTGGGAGCAGTACTTC
size: .; J: TRBJ2-6; D: .; V: TRBV6-6; CDR3: CASSPASPGVNSGANVLTF; DNA: TGTGCCAGCAGTCCGGCGTCACCGGGAGTGAACTCTGGGGCCAACGTCCTGACTTTC
size: .; J: TRBJ1-2; D: .; V: TRBV11-2; CDR3: CASSGQGSLLFYGYTF; DNA: TGTGCCAGCAGTGGGCAGGGGTCCCTACTTTTTTATGGCTACACCTTC